The 29 T cell receptor beta chains reported below all come from one sample, sequenced in a study of Graves' ophthalmopathy and Graves' hyperthyroidism. Transcripts of RNA were the source for amplifying TCR beta CDR3 regions. HTBI primers primed a first-round RT-PCR, and a second-round multiplex PCR followed. Each CDR3 protein gets one entry after TCRdb re-called the multiplex PCR reads with MiXCR. Here the sample spans over a million distinct CDR3 sequences, around a third being singletons. The sequenced sample consisted of peripheral blood or thyroid tissue (not recorded which). These receptors were taken from an adult man with Graves' hyperthyroidism.

About this clonotype: A clone one base away is much larger, so this may be a read error. The J gene is TRBJ1-2, the V gene TRBV5-1, with 8 bases aligning to TRBD1. J lost 1 base, V lost 3 bases, and 11 bases had no gene match. The CDR3 covers 17 residues. Germline V gene sequence: CDR1 SGHRS, CDR2 YFSETQ. CDR3 nucleotides: TGCGCCAGCAGCTCGGCCCCACAGGGGGTTAGTAACTATGGCTACACCTTC. Translated, it gives CASSSAPQGVSNYGYTF.

This clonotype has a count of ten or more. This chain links TRBV28 with TRBJ2-5, with TRBD1 identical over 8 bases. The CDR3 runs 14 residues. Germline values: CDR1 MDHEN, CDR2 SYDVKM. Trimming took 3 bases from V and 5 from J; bases not matched to a gene: 5. The CDR3 protein is CASSFPGGIETQYF. Here the CDR3 DNA reads TGTGCCAGCAGTTTTCCAGGGGGCATCGAGACCCAGTACTTC.

Concerning this clonotype: At one boundary the junction diverges from the germline segment, which might be a read error. The CDR3 loop is CASSRRPRTVNTEAFF. The CDR3 DNA reads TGTGCCAGCAGCCGACGACCGCGGACGGTGAACACTGAAGCTTTCTTT. V and J are TRBV5-1 and TRBJ1-1; D gene unclear. The CDR3 is 16 amino acids. Germline assignment: CDR1 SGHRS and CDR2 YFSETQ.

This clonotype was seen ten or more times. This chain connects TRBV29-1 to TRBJ2-7, with D uncertain. Germline loops: CDR1 SQVTM, CDR2 ANQGSEA. This CDR3 has 16 amino acids. V lost 1 base, J lost 2 bases, and 18 bases lay in between. CDR3 nucleotides: TGCAGCGTTGAAGGCCGTCGGCCCAGGTTGACCTACGAGCAGTACTTC. Amino acids: CSVEGRRPRLTYEQYF.

The genes are TRBV11-2 and TRBJ2-3, with TRBD2 matching 11 bases. Germline CDR1 reads SGHAT; CDR2 reads FQNNGV. CDR3 length: 16 amino acids. Trimming at V came to 5 bases and at J to 0 bases, leaving 4 bases not matched to a gene. The CDR3 sequence: CASSQTSGESTDTQYF. CDR3 coding DNA: TGTGCCAGCAGCCAGACTAGCGGGGAAAGCACAGATACGCAGTATTTT.

With respect to this clonotype: A much bigger clone sits one base away, suggesting this may be a read error. V is TRBV7-9 and J is TRBJ1-3; D not resolved. V was trimmed by 1 base and J by 0 bases, leaving 7 bases between them. The germline CDR1 and CDR2 sequences are SEHNR and FQNEAQ (reference sequence). The CDR3 length is 15 residues. CDR3 DNA sequence: TGTGCCAGCAGCTTAGACGGTGTCTCTGGAAACACCATATATTTT. Amino acids: CASSLDGVSGNTIYF.

This clonotype was seen a single time. A much larger clone is a single base away; this may be a read error. The chain recombines TRBV12-3 or TRBV12-4 with TRBJ2-5, with D unclear. The CDR3 contains 14 residues. V lost 6 bases and J 4 bases, leaving 15 bases between the germline ends. The CDR3 sequence is CASRPWVGAETQYF. CDR3 DNA sequence: TGTGCCAGCAGGCCATGGGTAGGAGCAGAGACCCAGTACTTC.

About this clonotype: The germline gene is not matched at one end of the junction; a read error may be the cause. The V gene is TRBV29-1, the J gene TRBJ2-5; TRBD1 might be the D (6 bases). Per the germline V gene, CDR1 is SQVTM and CDR2 is ANQGSEA. The CDR3 contains 9 residues. The CDR3 region has the DNA TGCAGCGTTGCTGAGACAGGTAGGTTC. This codes for CSVAETGRF.

The chain has TRBV11-3 and TRBJ2-5; 12 nucleotides align to TRBD2. The germline V gene has CDR1 SGHNT and CDR2 YENEEA. Trimming removed 2 bases from V and 9 bases from J; junction bases left unmatched: 1. This CDR3 is 13 amino acids long. For the CDR3, the DNA is TGTGCCAGCAGCTTACCTAGCGGGGGGGCCCAGTACTTC. Its protein product is CASSLPSGGAQYF.

This clonotype was detected ten times or more. The chain combines TRBV7-8 with TRBJ1-6; D perhaps matches TRBD1 (5 bases). Trimming removed 1 base at V and 10 bases at J, with 11 bases between. The germline V gene has CDR1 SGHVS and CDR2 FQNEAQ. The CDR3 has 14 amino acids. The DNA of the CDR3 is TGTGCCAGCAGCTTAGGGGGGGGGTTGTCACCCCTCCACTTT. Translated, it gives CASSLGGGLSPLHF.

Details on this clonotype: A much larger clone differs from this one at a single base, so this may be a read error. V gene TRBV5-1 combines with J gene TRBJ2-7, with D perhaps being TRBD1 or TRBD2 (6 bases each). Trimming took 5 bases from V and 3 from J, leaving 18 bases between them. The CDR3 extends over 15 amino acids. Germline V gene sequence: CDR1 SGHRS, CDR2 YFSETQ. The CDR3 DNA is TGCGCCAGCAGGATACAGGGAGGCCAGAACTACGAGCAGTACTTC. Encoded protein: CASRIQGGQNYEQYF.

The V call is TRBV7-2, the J call TRBJ2-5; D may match TRBD1 or TRBD2 (5 bases each). There are 13 residues in the CDR3. Germline V lookup: CDR1 SGHTA, CDR2 FQGNSA. V lost 4 bases and J 4 bases, leaving 10 bases between the germline ends. CDR3 amino acids: CASSWKGRETQYF. CDR3 bases: TGTGCCAGCAGCTGGAAGGGACGAGAGACCCAGTACTTC. The complete variable domain, with remaining parts taken from reference TRBV7-2 and TRBJ2-5, reads GAGVSQSPSNKVTEKGKDVELRCDPISGHTALYWYRQSLGQGLEFLIYFQGNSAPDKSGLPSDRFSAERTGGSVSTLTIQRTQQEDSAVYLCASSWKGRETQYFGPGTRLLVL.

This clonotype showed up many times. This chain links TRBV19 with TRBJ2-7, with D hard to call. Per the germline V gene, CDR1 is LNHDA and CDR2 is SQIVND (reference sequence). Trimming cost V 1 base and J 3 bases, with 10 bases left between them. The CDR3 is 14 residues long. Written as DNA, the CDR3 is TGTGCCAGTAGTATAGGACCGGGCAGCTACGAGCAGTACTTC. Translating gives CASSIGPGSYEQYF.

The chain links TRBV29-1 to TRBJ1-4; TRBD1 agrees at 11 bases. V lost 4 bases, J lost 3 bases, and 4 bases stayed unmatched. Germline-derived CDR1 and CDR2 are SQVTM and ANQGSEA. This CDR3 is 15 amino acids long. As DNA, the CDR3 is TGCAGCGTTGGGACAGGGGGCGCATCTAATGAAAAACTGTTTTTT. This translates into CSVGTGGASNEKLFF.

This clonotype was seen more than once but under ten times. Germline is not matched at one junction end, which may reflect a read error. The chain joins TRBV5-1 to TRBJ2-6; D may match TRBD1 or TRBD2 (5 bases each). The CDR3 contains 16 residues. Germline lookup yields CDR1 SGHRS and CDR2 YFSETQ. This CDR3 reads CASSTPGPGTANTEAF. The CDR3 region has the DNA TGCGCCAGCAGCACCCCGGGCCCCGGGACGGCGAACACTGAAGCTTTC.

This chain joins TRBV15 and TRBJ1-2; D gene unclear. The CDR3 consists of 11 residues. With 3 bases removed from V and 8 bases from J, the gap between germline ends came to 7 bases. Germline-derived CDR1 and CDR2 are LNHNV and YYDKDF (reference sequence). DNA of the CDR3: TGTGCCACCAGCAGCAAAGGGGGCTACACCTTC. This translates into CATSSKGGYTF.

The chain employs TRBV7-8 and TRBJ1-6, with D perhaps TRBD1 (5 bases). V was pared by 5 bases and J by 10 bases, with 18 bases between. Germline V gives CDR1 SGHVS, CDR2 FQNEAQ. The CDR3 consists of 15 residues. The CDR3 loop reads CASSQGGRGNSPLHF. CDR3 DNA sequence: TGTGCCAGCAGCCAGGGAGGACGGGGGAACTCACCCCTCCACTTT. The whole variable domain, remainder taken from reference TRBV7-8 and TRBJ1-6, is GAGVSQSPRYKVAKRGQDVALRCDPISGHVSLFWYQQALGQGPEFLTYFQNEAQLDKSGLPSDRFFAERPEGSVSTLKIQRTQQEDSAVYLCASSQGGRGNSPLHFGNGTRLTVT.

With respect to this clonotype: Being one base from a much bigger clone, this may be a read error. The V and J genes are TRBV12-3 or TRBV12-4 and TRBJ1-1; tentatively, D is TRBD1 (6 bases). The CDR3 is 14 residues long. CDR3 sequence: CAGSPTQGNTEAFF. CDR3 sequence (DNA): TGTGCCGGCAGTCCGACACAGGGGAACACTGAAGCTTTCTTT.

The table lists this clonotype with a count of one. The rearrangement uses TRBV10-3 and TRBJ1-4; D possibly corresponds to TRBD1 (6 bases). With 8 bases removed from V and 10 bases from J, the gap between germline ends came to 23 bases. The CDR3 contains 15 residues. The germline CDR1 and CDR2 sequences are ENHRY and SYGVKD. This chain's CDR3 is CAIGNRGTRPGKLFF. CDR3 nucleotide sequence: TGTGCCATCGGAAACCGCGGGACAAGGCCTGGAAAACTGTTTTTT.

This clonotype was counted at least ten times. The chain links TRBV7-2 to TRBJ2-5; 13 nucleotides agree with TRBD2. CDR1 is SGHTA and CDR2 is FQGNSA in the germline V gene. After removal of 1 base from V and 7 bases from J, the junction contained 6 bases not matched to a gene. This CDR3 is 16 amino acids long. Here the CDR3 DNA reads TGTGCCAGCAGCTTAGATACTAGCGGGAGGGCCGGGACCCAGTACTTC. It encodes CASSLDTSGRAGTQYF.

The chain recombines TRBV20-1 with TRBJ2-1; a weak D match, TRBD1 (5 bases). Germline V gene sequence: CDR1 DFQATT, CDR2 SNEGSKA (reference sequence). The CDR3 is 14 residues long. With 3 bases removed from V and 5 bases from J, the gap between germline ends came to 14 bases. CDR3 in DNA: TGCAGTGCTAGTAGGAGCAGGGCGAACAATGAGCAGTTCTTC. The encoded protein is CSASRSRANNEQFF.

This clonotype was counted between two and nine times. The V gene is TRBV29-1, the J gene TRBJ2-7, with 9 bases that match TRBD1. The junction had 14 bases not matched to a gene; V was cut back by 0 bases and J by 2 bases. In germline, CDR1 is SQVTM, CDR2 ANQGSEA. This CDR3 comprises 18 residues. The CDR3 sequence is CSVEDRGLGTGRPYEQYF. The CDR3 bases are TGCAGCGTTGAAGATCGAGGTCTTGGGACAGGGCGACCCTACGAGCAGTACTTC.

The rearrangement joins TRBV29-1 to TRBJ2-7; tentative D call: TRBD2 (5 bases). In germline, CDR1 is SQVTM, CDR2 ANQGSEA. V lost 7 bases, J lost 2 bases, and 12 bases lay in between. The CDR3 has 12 residues. CDR3: CSAGERAYEQYF. CDR3 bases: TGCAGCGCCGGAGAGAGGGCCTACGAGCAGTACTTC.

Regarding this clonotype: No conserved phenylalanine or tryptophan ends this CDR3, so it is likely a read error. This chain connects TRBV6-1 to TRBJ1-1, with 8 bases lining up with TRBD1. The CDR3 runs to 14 residues. Germline CDR1 MNHNS, CDR2 SASEGT. Trimming at V came to 7 bases and at J to 3 bases, leaving 7 bases not matched to a gene. CDR3 coding DNA: TGTGCCAGCACGTCAACGGACAGGGACACTGAAGCTTTCTCT. It is translated as CASTSTDRDTEAFS.

This clonotype was observed a few times. The rearrangement uses TRBV28 and TRBJ1-1, with a weak D call TRBD1 (6 bases). In germline, CDR1 is MDHEN, CDR2 SYDVKM. This CDR3 has 12 residues. Trimming removed 8 bases at V and 7 bases at J, with 14 bases between. The DNA of the CDR3 is TGTGCCAGCGGAGGGGGGGCGCTTGAAGCTTTCTTT. It specifies CASGGGALEAFF. Full variable domain (remainder filled in from reference TRBV28 and TRBJ1-1): DVKVTQSSRYLVKRTGEKVFLECVQDMDHENMFWYRQDPGLGLRLIYFSYDVKMKEKGDIPEGYSVSREKKERFSLILESASTNQTSMYLCASGGGALEAFFGQGTRLTVV.

This chain connects TRBV5-1 to TRBJ2-5, with D tentatively TRBD2 (6 bases). Germline CDR1 is SGHRS and CDR2 is YFSETQ. V dropped 3 bases and J dropped 4 bases, with 13 bases sitting between them. This CDR3 contains 14 residues. The CDR3 DNA reads TGCGCCAGCAGCTCCCCTCAGGGAGGAGAGACCCAGTACTTC. This sequence encodes CASSSPQGGETQYF.

A few counts support this clonotype. This chain links TRBV4-2 with TRBJ2-7, with D hard to call. V lost 4 bases to trimming and J lost 3 bases, with 13 bases between them. This CDR3 is built from 14 residues. CDR1 LGHNA and CDR2 YNFKEQ come from the germline V gene. The CDR3 nucleotides read TGTGCCAGCAGCCGGGCGGTCAGCGACTACGAGCAGTACTTC. It specifies CASSRAVSDYEQYF.

As for this clonotype: The junction differs from germline at one of its ends, possibly a read error. The chain has TRBV25-1 and TRBJ1-1; D possibly corresponds to TRBD1 (6 bases). The CDR3 covers 14 residues. The germline V gene has CDR1 MGHDK and CDR2 SYGVNS. The CDR3 sequence: CACSADRSGTEAFF. CDR3 nucleotides: TGTGCCTGCAGCGCTGACAGGTCGGGAACTGAAGCTTTCTTT.

This clonotype was recorded many times. The chain has TRBV24-1 and TRBJ1-1; D remains unclear. CDR3 length: 15 residues. Germline CDR1 reads KGHDR; CDR2 reads SFDVKD. V was cut by 2 bases and J by 5 bases, with 14 bases left in between. The CDR3 nucleotides are TGTGCCACCAGTGATTCTCGACTAATAGGGACTGAAGCTTTCTTT. Translated, it gives CATSDSRLIGTEAFF.